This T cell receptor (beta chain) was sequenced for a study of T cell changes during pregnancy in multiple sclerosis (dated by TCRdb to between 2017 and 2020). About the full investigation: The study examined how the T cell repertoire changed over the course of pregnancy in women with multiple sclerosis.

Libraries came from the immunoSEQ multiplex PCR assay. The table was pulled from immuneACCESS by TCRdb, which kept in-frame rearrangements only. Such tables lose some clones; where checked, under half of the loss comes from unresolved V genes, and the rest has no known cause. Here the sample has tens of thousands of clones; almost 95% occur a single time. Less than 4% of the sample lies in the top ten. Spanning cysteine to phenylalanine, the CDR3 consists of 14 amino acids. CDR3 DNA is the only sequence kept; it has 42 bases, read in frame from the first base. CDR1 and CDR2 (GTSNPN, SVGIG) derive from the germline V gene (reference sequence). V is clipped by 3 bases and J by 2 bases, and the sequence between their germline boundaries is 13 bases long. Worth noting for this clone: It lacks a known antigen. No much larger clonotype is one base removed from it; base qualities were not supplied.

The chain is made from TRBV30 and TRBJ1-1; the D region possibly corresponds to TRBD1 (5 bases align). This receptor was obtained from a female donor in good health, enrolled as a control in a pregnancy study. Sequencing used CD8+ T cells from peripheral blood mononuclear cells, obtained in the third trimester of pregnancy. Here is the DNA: TGTGCCTGGAGCGCAGGGATACTCAACACTGAAGCTTTCTTT. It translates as CAWSAGILNTEAFF. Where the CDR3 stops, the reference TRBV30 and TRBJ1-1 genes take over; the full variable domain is SQTIHQWPATLVQPVGSPLSLECTVEGTSNPNLYWYRQAAGRGLQLLFYSVGIGQISSEVPQNLSASRPQDRQFILSSKKLLLSDSGFYLCAWSAGILNTEAFFGQGTRLTVV.